This T cell receptor beta chain was captured in a study of T-cell reconstitution after alpha-beta-depleted transplantation in children. Findings and caveats of the study: Reported findings indicate that, about two months after transplant, alpha-beta T cells came from several hundred expanded clones, which were derived from non-depleted graft cells. Surviving recipient T cells and thymic progenitors underlay high day-60 TCRbeta diversity in some patients.

Preparation of the TCRbeta library used unique molecular identifiers. TCRdb passed the PCR reads through MiXCR, listing each CDR3 protein once. The sample shows some 600,000 distinct CDR3 sequences, about an eighth of them seen only once. As regards this clonotype: Its specificity is not known.

The J segment lost 4 bases and the V segment lost 6 bases, leaving 3 bases of the junction unmatched. This CDR3 is built from 14 residues. Germline loops: CDR1 ENHRY, CDR2 SYGVKD. Here the sequenced sample was PBMCs, mostly from graft donor cells, taken 360 days after TCRalphabeta/CD19-depleted stem cell transplant. This chain links TRBV10-3 with TRBJ2-3; 11 bases fit TRBD1. The sequence was collected from a male patient under 18 who had a stem cell transplant for acute myeloid leukemia, so the T cells may come from the graft donor. CDR3 in amino acids: CAIRPGQGADTQYF. In DNA, the CDR3 is TGTGCCATCAGACCGGGACAGGGGGCAGATACGCAGTATTTT.